The 10 T cell receptor beta chains given below trace back to one sample, sequenced in a study of beta chain features in type 1 diabetes. The investigators reverse transcribed all of the isolated RNA, so they sequenced expressed TCRB transcripts. Repertoires were generated with immunoSEQ multiplex PCR, while TCRdb's copy carries only in-frame clones and drops some. The sample carries about 340,000 clones, roughly 12% recorded once. General study results and limits: Shorter TCRB CDR3s, moderately but significantly so, were found in Type 1 diabetes patients in all four CD4+ subsets.

These receptors have no known antigen. Sequenced: naive CD4+ T cells from blood. The receptors come from a woman aged 18-29 years with type 1 diabetes.

This clone turned up a few times. The V and J genes are TRBV7-9 and TRBJ2-6; D might be TRBD1 (6 bases). CDR1 and CDR2 (germline): SEHNR, FQNEAQ (reference sequence). The CDR3 length is 15 residues. V lost 5 bases and J 1 base, leaving 9 bases between the germline ends. CDR3 in DNA: TGTGCCAGCAGCCAAACAGGGTCTGGGGCCAACGTCCTGACTTTC. This gives the protein CASSQTGSGANVLTF. The full variable domain, with the rest looked up from reference TRBV7-9 and TRBJ2-6, is DTGVSQNPRHKITKRGQNVTFRCDPISEHNRLYWYRQTLGQGPEFLTYFQNEAQLEKSRLLSDRFSAERPKGSFSTLEIQRTEQGDSAMYLCASSQTGSGANVLTFGAGSRLTVL.

The chain uses TRBV5-8 and TRBJ2-4; no definite D call. The germline V gene encodes CDR1 SGHTS and CDR2 YDEGEE. This CDR3 comprises 13 residues. V lost 2 bases and J 5 bases, leaving 8 bases between the germline ends. The CDR3: CASSFPIENIQYF. The CDR3 nucleotides are TGTGCCAGCAGCTTCCCCATTGAAAACATTCAGTACTTC.

This chain uses TRBV14 with TRBJ2-1; 9 nucleotides match TRBD1. Germline V gene data show CDR1 as SGHDN and CDR2 as FVKESK. CDR3 size: 14 residues. After removal of 5 bases from V and 12 bases from J, the junction contained 11 bases not matched to a gene. CDR3 sequence (DNA): TGTGCCAGCAGCGAAGGGACAGGGAGTCGGTCGCAGTTCTTC. Encoded protein: CASSEGTGSRSQFF.

Only a few counts were recorded for this clone. The CDR3 DNA reads as TGTGCCAGCAGTGAGGGACTAGCGGGCCTCGAGCAGTACTTC. Protein sequence: CASSEGLAGLEQYF. The rearrangement links TRBV28 to TRBJ2-7, with 12 positions matching TRBD2. Losses at the gene ends were 5 bases for V and 6 bases for J; bases not matched to a gene: 5. The CDR3 spans 14 residues. The V gene's germline CDR1 is MDHEN and CDR2 SYDVKM.

V is TRBV25-1 and J is TRBJ1-5; D gene unclear. The CDR3 consists of 13 residues. The germline CDR1 and CDR2 sequences are MGHDK and SYGVNS. V lost 5 bases and J 4 bases, leaving 9 bases between the germline ends. CDR3: CASSPGSNQPQHF. The CDR3 DNA is TGTGCCAGCAGTCCGGGTAGTAATCAGCCCCAGCATTTT.

The chain is built from TRBV16 and TRBJ2-7; 7 positions agree with TRBD1. This CDR3 has 12 residues. Germline lookup yields CDR1 KGHSY and CDR2 FQNENV. J gave up 4 bases and V 5 bases, and 2 bases lay outside the gene matches. The CDR3 here is CASSSQGYEQYF. The CDR3 DNA is TGTGCCAGCAGCTCACAGGGGTACGAGCAGTACTTC.

There are a few counts of this clone. The V call is TRBV29-1, the J call TRBJ1-2, with no clear D. The CDR3 has 13 residues. CDR1 SQVTM and CDR2 ANQGSEA come from the germline V gene. Between the trimmed V and J ends, which lost 4 bases and 8 bases, there was a span of 17 bases. The CDR3 region has the DNA TGCAGCGTTGGGAGTGCTCGCAGCGAGGGCTACACCTTC. Amino acid sequence: CSVGSARSEGYTF.

Only a few counts were recorded for this clone. The chain couples TRBV5-1 to TRBJ2-7; 15 bases align to TRBD2. The CDR3 runs to 18 residues. V was pared by 0 bases and J by 5 bases, with 9 bases of the junction left unmatched. Germline V gene lookup returns CDR1 SGHRS and CDR2 YFSETQ. CDR3 amino acids: CASSLVGLAGGQEDEQYV. CDR3 DNA sequence: TGCGCCAGCAGCTTGGTGGGACTAGCGGGAGGTCAGGAGGACGAGCAGTACGTC.

This clone was picked up a small number of times. V is TRBV7-2 and J is TRBJ2-1; 10 nucleotides match TRBD2. V lost 3 bases and J lost 2; bases outside the gene matches: 4. The CDR3 runs to 16 residues. Germline V CDR1 and CDR2: SGHTA, FQGNSA. The CDR3 DNA follows: TGTGCCAGCAGCTTCGAAGCGGGAGGGCCCTACAATGAGCAGTTCTTC. Translated, it gives CASSFEAGGPYNEQFF.

J is TRBJ2-7 and V is TRBV14; 11 bases map to TRBD1. CDR3 length: 13 amino acids. Germline values: CDR1 SGHDN, CDR2 FVKESK. After removal of 5 bases from V and 6 bases from J, the junction contained 3 bases not matched to a gene. Here the CDR3 reads CASSADRGLEQYV. For the CDR3, the DNA is TGTGCCAGCAGCGCGGACAGGGGGCTCGAGCAGTACGTC.